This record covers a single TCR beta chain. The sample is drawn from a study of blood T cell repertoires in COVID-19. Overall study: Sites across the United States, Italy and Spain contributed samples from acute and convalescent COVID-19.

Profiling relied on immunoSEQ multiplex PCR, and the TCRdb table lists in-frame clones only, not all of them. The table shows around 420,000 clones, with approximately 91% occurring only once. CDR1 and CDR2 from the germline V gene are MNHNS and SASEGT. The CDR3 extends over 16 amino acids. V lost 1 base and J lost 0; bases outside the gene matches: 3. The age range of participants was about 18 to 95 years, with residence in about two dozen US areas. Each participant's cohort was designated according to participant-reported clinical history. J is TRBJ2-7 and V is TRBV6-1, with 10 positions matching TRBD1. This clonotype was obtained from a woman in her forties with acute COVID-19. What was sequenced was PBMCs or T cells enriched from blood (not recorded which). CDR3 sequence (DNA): TGTGCCAGCAGTGAAGACGACAGGGGGCTCTCCTACGAGCAGTACTTC. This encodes CASSEDDRGLSYEQYF.